The present T cell receptor beta chain was sequenced within a study of blood T cell repertoires in COVID-19. Study background: Acute and convalescent COVID-19 specimens originated in the United States, Italy and Spain.

This clone came up once. The study recruited people aged about 18 to 95 years across some 23 US areas. Cohort placement rested on clinical history that participants reported themselves. Produced via immunoSEQ multiplex PCR; TCRdb's table is partial and in-frame only. The table has around 310,000 clones, around nine tenths seen once. The CDR3 is made up of 15 amino acids. J lost 6 bases, V lost 4 bases, and 12 bases had no gene match. Germline CDR1 ENHRY, CDR2 SYGVKD. This sequence was found in a young man who had recovered from COVID-19. The specimen sequenced was PBMCs or T cells enriched from blood (not recorded which). The chain couples TRBV10-3 to TRBJ2-7; 7 positions agree with TRBD2. The CDR3 protein is CAISGPGLGVGEQYF. The CDR3 DNA reads as TGTGCCATCAGTGGGCCCGGACTAGGGGTAGGCGAGCAGTACTTC.